The rows below give T cell receptor beta chains drawn from one sample of a study of T cell repertoires in cytomegalovirus infection. MiXCR was run by TCRdb on the reads, yielding one entry per CDR3 protein. The data hold about 110,000 distinct CDR3 sequences, with about 28% observed a single time. No antigen has been identified for these receptors. The specimen was CD8+ T cells from cultured PBMCs, collected from culture after CMV antigen stimulation. These receptors were collected from a human donor in good health (CMV status not recorded). Some clones in this sample may be carry-over from other donors' samples. Each CDR3 is given with its conserved first and last residue. D genes are given only for firm matches. Some rows have no size entry. The others give once, few or many, or a class for an expanded clone.

TRBJ1-4 | - | TRBV19 | - | CASSIYEKLFF | TGTGCCAGTAGTATTTACGAAAAACTGTTTTTT
TRBJ2-3 | - | TRBV27 | few | CASSFWDGTDTQYF | TGTGCCAGCAGTTTCTGGGACGGCACAGATACGCAGTATTTT
TRBJ2-1 | - | TRBV29-1 | - | CSVPPTYNEQFF | TGCAGCGTGCCGCCCACCTACAATGAGCAGTTCTTC
TRBJ1-5 | TRBD1 | TRBV7-8 | many | CASSQDRGLGWPQHF | TGTGCCAGCAGCCAGGACAGGGGATTGGGATGGCCCCAGCATTTT
TRBJ2-6 | - | TRBV7-2 | many | CASSEYLSGANVLTF | TGTGCCAGCAGCGAGTATCTATCTGGGGCCAACGTCCTGACTTTC
TRBJ2-7 | - | TRBV6-5 | - | CASSLRDSSSYEQYF | TGTGCCAGCAGTTTAAGGGACTCCTCCTCCTACGAGCAGTACTTC
TRBJ2-1 | - | TRBV29-1 | - | CSVEEPQAEGAKIYEQFF | TGCAGCGTTGAAGAGCCACAAGCGGAGGGGGCGAAGATCTATGAGCAGTTCTTC
TRBJ1-2 | TRBD1 | TRBV12-3/TRBV12-4 | many | CASSPGGVSNYGYTF | TGTGCCAGCAGCCCAGGGGGGGTTTCTAACTATGGCTACACCTTC
TRBJ2-7 | TRBD2 | TRBV19 | few | CASSPTSGGPYEQYF | TGTGCCAGTAGTCCGACTAGCGGGGGGCCCTACGAGCAGTACTTC
TRBJ1-1 | TRBD1 | TRBV7-9 | few | CASSPGQKTEAFF | TGTGCCAGCAGCCCGGGACAGAAAACTGAAGCTTTCTTT
TRBJ2-3 | - | TRBV7-2 | few | CASVRESTDTQYF | TGTGCCAGCGTTCGAGAATCTACAGATACGCAGTATTTT
TRBJ1-6 | - | TRBV27 | - | CASSLNYPSPLHF | TGTGCCAGCAGTTTAAACTACCCCTCACCCCTCCACTTT
TRBJ1-1 | - | TRBV11-1 | - | CASSPPQANTEAFF | TGTGCCAGCAGCCCCCCACAAGCGAACACTGAAGCTTTCTTT
TRBJ1-1 | - | TRBV7-3 | - | CASSTGQAHTEAFF | TGTGCCAGCAGCACCGGACAAGCTCACACTGAAGCTTTCTTT
TRBJ1-5 | - | TRBV19 | many | CASSIAGYSNQPQHF | TGTGCCAGTAGTATAGCGGGCTATAGCAATCAGCCCCAGCATTTT
TRBJ2-1 | - | TRBV11-2 | - | CASSFGGGTPALNEQFF | TGTGCCAGCAGCTTCGGTGGGGGGACTCCGGCCCTCAATGAGCAGTTCTTC
TRBJ1-4 | - | TRBV7-2 | many | CASSLDPTGFSEKLFF | TGTGCCAGCAGCTTAGACCCCACAGGGTTCTCTGAAAAACTGTTTTTT
TRBJ2-3 | - | TRBV24-1 | few | CATSDYSYHTQYF | TGTGCCACCAGTGACTACAGCTACCATACGCAGTATTTT
TRBJ1-5 | - | TRBV10-3 | - | CAISESIRVGNQPQHF | TGTGCCATCAGTGAGTCGATCAGGGTTGGCAATCAGCCCCAGCATTTT
TRBJ2-1 | - | TRBV29-1 | - | CSVESPYNEQFF | TGCAGCGTCGAGTCGCCCTACAATGAGCAGTTCTTC
TRBJ1-1 | - | TRBV4-1 | - | CASSQDPSSTEAFF | TGCGCCAGCAGCCAAGATCCGAGTTCCACTGAAGCTTTCTTT
TRBJ2-7 | - | TRBV7-8 | few | CASSLDNPSLTYEQYF | TGTGCCAGCAGCTTAGATAATCCGTCCCTCACCTACGAGCAGTACTTC
TRBJ2-1 | - | TRBV24-1 | - | CATSDSSLEGAYNEQFF | TGTGCCACCAGTGATTCGTCCCTGGAGGGAGCCTACAATGAGCAGTTCTTC
TRBJ2-7 | - | TRBV7-8 | few | CASRNREGSEQYF | TGTGCCAGCAGGAACAGGGAAGGGAGCGAGCAGTACTTC
TRBJ1-1 | - | TRBV7-2 | few | CASSERTAPWEAFF | TGTGCCAGCAGCGAACGGACAGCCCCCTGGGAGGCTTTCTTT
TRBJ2-3 | - | TRBV6-5 | few | CASSSGPHSSTDTQYF | TGTGCCAGCAGCTCGGGACCACACTCTAGCACAGATACGCAGTATTTT
TRBJ2-7 | - | TRBV15 | - | CATSRALAGEQYF | TGTGCCACCAGCAGAGCCCTGGCGGGGGAGCAGTACTTC
TRBJ2-7 | - | TRBV7-2 | - | CASSYGQYEQYF | TGTGCCAGCAGCTACGGACAGTACGAGCAGTACTTC
TRBJ2-3 | - | TRBV7-9 | few | CASRPVGGTDTQYF | TGTGCCAGCAGGCCTGTCGGGGGCACAGATACGCAGTATTTT